This T cell receptor beta chain is from a study of chronic HIV infection and antiretroviral therapy. MiXCR, applied by TCRdb to the 5' RACE reads, yields one record per CDR3 protein. The sample carries roughly 39,000 distinct CDR3 sequences, around 8.7% recorded once. Germline V lookup: CDR1 SQVTM, CDR2 ANQGSEA. Trimming removed 2 bases from V and 2 bases from J, with 6 bases in between. This CDR3 has 12 amino acids. The sequenced material came from peripheral blood. The sequence was collected from an adult who had HIV and had not received antiretroviral therapy, or was an uninfected healthy control (not recorded which). J is TRBJ1-1 and V is TRBV29-1; D ambiguous. CDR3 sequence: CSVENGNTEAFF. The CDR3 region has the DNA TGCAGCGTTGAAAACGGAAACACTGAAGCTTTCTTT. Based on the CDR3 plus reference TRBV29-1 and TRBJ1-1, the full variable domain is SAVISQKPSRDICQRGTSLTIQCQVDSQVTMMFWYRQQPGQSLTLIATANQGSEATYESGFVIDKFPISRPNLTFSTLTVSNMSPEDSSIYLCSVENGNTEAFFGQGTRLTVV.